The 16 T cell receptor beta chains below all came from one sample that was sequenced in a study of cytomegalovirus exposure and HLA in healthy donors. PCR involved 60 Vbeta and 13 Jbeta primers. Sequenced by immunoSEQ multiplex PCR; TCRdb stores in-frame clones only, minus some. In the table there are 150,000 to 190,000 clones, about 75% of which are singletons. The sample consisted of PBMCs. The receptors originated from a man aged 18 to 29 in good health and CMV-seronegative.

V usage is TRBV2 and J usage is TRBJ1-5, with 9 bases identical to TRBD1. Germline V gene sequence: CDR1 SNHLY, CDR2 FYNNEI. J lost 2 bases, V lost 3 bases, and 2 bases had no gene match. CDR3 length equals 15 residues. This CDR3 reads CASSDRTGGNQPQHF. The CDR3 nucleotides read TGTGCCAGCAGTGATCGGACAGGGGGCAATCAGCCCCAGCATTTT.

The chain combines TRBV6-5 with TRBJ2-7, with D perhaps TRBD1 (6 bases). V lost 8 bases and J lost 4, with 12 bases in between. Germline-derived CDR1 and CDR2 are MNHEY and SVGAGI. The CDR3 is made up of 12 amino acids. CDR3 amino acids: CASGTGKYEQYF. CDR3 nucleotide sequence: TGTGCCAGCGGCACAGGGAAGTACGAGCAGTACTTC.

This clone was seen once. The genes are TRBV5-5 and TRBJ2-7; TRBD1 matches 7 bases. The CDR3 is 15 residues long. J lost 2 bases, V lost 5 bases, and 10 bases had no gene match. CDR1 and CDR2 from the germline V gene are SGHKS and YYEKEE (reference sequence). The CDR3 loop is CASSLGTDIAYEQYF. The CDR3 nucleotides are TGTGCCAGCAGTTTAGGGACAGATATAGCCTACGAGCAGTACTTC. Filled out from reference TRBV5-5 and TRBJ2-7, the complete variable domain reads DAGVTQSPTHLIKTRGQQVTLRCSPISGHKSVSWYQQVLGQGPQFIFQYYEKEERGRGNFPDRFSARQFPNYSSELNVNALLLGDSALYLCASSLGTDIAYEQYFGPGTRLTVT.

This sequence joins TRBV5-4 and TRBJ2-1; the D gene is possibly TRBD2 (6 bases). Trimming pared 0 bases from V and 9 bases from J, leaving 7 bases between. Germline CDR1 reads SGHNT; CDR2 reads YYREEE (reference sequence). The CDR3 contains 12 residues. The DNA of the CDR3 is TGTGCCAGCAGCTTGGTGGGGGGTGAGCAGTTCTTC. It translates to CASSLVGGEQFF.

The chain has TRBV7-2 and TRBJ2-7; tentatively, D is TRBD2 (6 bases). The CDR3 is 14 residues long. V was pared by 5 bases and J by 1 base, with 12 bases between. The V gene's germline CDR1 is SGHTA and CDR2 FQGNSA. The DNA for the CDR3 is TGTGCCAGCAGCCGTACGACTAGTTCCTACGAGCAGTACTTC. This sequence encodes CASSRTTSSYEQYF.

In DNA, the CDR3 is TGTGCCAGCAGCCCCCAGACTGGAAACACCATATATTTT. Amino acid sequence: CASSPQTGNTIYF. V usage is TRBV7-2 and J usage is TRBJ1-3, with D hard to call. The CDR3 extends over 13 amino acids. V dropped 5 bases and J dropped 2 bases, with 7 bases sitting between them. CDR1 is SGHTA, CDR2 FQGNSA, per germline.

Comment on this clone: This sample includes further DNA sequences coding for the same CDR3. This chain uses TRBV4-1 with TRBJ2-7, with a weak D call TRBD2 (6 bases). Trimming cost V 1 base and J 2 bases, with 6 bases left between them. Germline values: CDR1 MGHRA, CDR2 YSYEKL. The CDR3 spans 13 residues. Here the CDR3 reads CASSQAGAYEQYF. CDR3 bases: TGCGCCAGCAGCCAAGCGGGAGCCTACGAGCAGTACTTC.

The J gene is TRBJ2-1, the V gene TRBV2, with 13 bases fitting TRBD2. The ends lost 9 bases at V and 13 bases at J; junction bases unmatched: 15. This CDR3 comprises 15 residues. In germline, CDR1 is SNHLY, CDR2 FYNNEI. The CDR3, as DNA: TGTGCCAGTGGACTAGCGGGAGTCCCTTCCCCCCCCCAGTTCTTC. This sequence encodes CASGLAGVPSPPQFF.

The chain carries TRBV9 and TRBJ2-2, with D possibly TRBD1 on 6 matching bases. In germline, CDR1 is SGDLS, CDR2 YYNGEE. The CDR3 contains 15 residues. Trimming left V 10 bases short and J 1 base short, with 17 bases between. The CDR3 reads CAPHQRGGNTGELFF. CDR3 sequence (DNA): TGTGCCCCTCACCAGCGAGGGGGGAACACCGGGGAGCTGTTTTTT.

V usage is TRBV7-2 and J usage is TRBJ2-7; D uncertain. CDR3 length: 12 residues. Trimming cost V 4 bases and J 3 bases, with 7 bases left between them. Germline values: CDR1 SGHTA, CDR2 FQGNSA. The CDR3 is CASSSYGYEQYF. The CDR3 bases are TGTGCCAGCAGCTCTTACGGCTACGAGCAGTACTTC.

V is TRBV4-1 and J is TRBJ2-1; 10 bases map to TRBD2. This CDR3 spans 15 amino acids. With V trimmed by 5 bases and J by 5 bases, 6 bases remained unmatched. Germline V gene sequence: CDR1 MGHRA, CDR2 YSYEKL. As DNA, the CDR3 is TGCGCCAGCAGCTACGGACTAGCGGACAACAATGAGCAGTTCTTC. This sequence encodes CASSYGLADNNEQFF.

This chain links TRBV18 with TRBJ1-1, with D maybe TRBD1 (6 bases). Per germline, CDR1 KGHSH and CDR2 LQKENI. The CDR3 has 14 residues. With 3 bases removed from V and 2 bases from J, the gap between germline ends came to 10 bases. The CDR3 coding sequence is TGTGCCAGCTCACCCCAGGACAGAAACACTGAAGCTTTCTTT. Protein sequence: CASSPQDRNTEAFF.

This sequence joins TRBV7-6 and TRBJ2-2, with D possibly matching TRBD2 (7 bases). This CDR3 has 14 amino acids. Germline values: CDR1 SGHVS, CDR2 FNYEAQ. Between the trimmed V and J ends, which lost 10 bases and 2 bases, there was a span of 14 bases. The CDR3 coding sequence is TGTGCCATCGAAGCGGGACACAACACCGGGGAGCTGTTTTTT. Translating gives CAIEAGHNTGELFF.

This clone was seen once. A junction boundary mismatches the germline segment, possibly from a read error. The genes are TRBV7-9 and TRBJ1-2; D is undetermined. Germline values: CDR1 SEHNR, CDR2 FQNEAQ (reference sequence). This CDR3 spans 11 amino acids. The CDR3 nucleotides are TGTTCCAGCACCGCTAACTATGGCTACACCTTC. Amino acid sequence: CSSTANYGYTF.

The chain couples TRBV7-2 to TRBJ2-7; 9 bases map to TRBD2. The germline V gene encodes CDR1 SGHTA and CDR2 FQGNSA. This CDR3 has 16 amino acids. With 1 base clipped from V and 1 base from J, the junction kept 5 bases outside the gene matches. The CDR3 DNA is TGTGCCAGCAGCTTAGTGGCGGGAGGGCCATCCTACGAGCAGTACTTC. This translates into CASSLVAGGPSYEQYF.

About this clone: In the same sample, other DNA sequences code for this CDR3. This rearrangement joins TRBV30 to TRBJ1-2; D is ambiguous. The CDR3 runs 12 residues. V dropped 2 bases and J dropped 3 bases, with 7 bases sitting between them. The V gene's germline CDR1 is GTSNPN and CDR2 SVGIG (reference sequence). CDR3 DNA: TGTGCCTGGAGTCCCGGGGACTATGGCTACACCTTC. Its protein is CAWSPGDYGYTF.